The next 29 T cell receptor beta chains were all read from a single sample in a study of blood T cells in healthy people across ages. Together with a sample-barcoded 5' primer, a J-beta primer mix was included in a second PCR lasting about 6 to 11 cycles. A single record per CDR3 protein comes from TCRdb applying MiXCR to the 5' RACE reads. The data show about 2 million distinct CDR3 sequences, with about 50% seen just once and less than 2.5% held by the top ten. The specimen was blood. The receptors originated from a woman aged 40 to 50 in good health.

There are a few counts of this clonotype. This chain joins TRBV7-9 and TRBJ2-3; no clear D. V was cut by 3 bases and J by 2 bases, with 9 bases left in between. CDR3 length: 14 amino acids. CDR1 and CDR2 (germline): SEHNR, FQNEAQ (reference sequence). The CDR3: CASSLAVYTDTQYF. The CDR3 nucleotides read TGTGCCAGCAGCTTGGCGGTGTACACAGATACGCAGTATTTT.

The J gene is TRBJ2-1, the V gene TRBV6-5; the D gene is possibly TRBD1 (6 bases). CDR3 length equals 14 residues. V lost 5 bases, J lost 5 bases, and 13 bases lay in between. Per germline, CDR1 MNHEY and CDR2 SVGAGI. CDR3 coding DNA: TGTGCCAGCAGTGACTGGACAGAAGACAATGAGCAGTTCTTC. This encodes CASSDWTEDNEQFF.

DNA for the CDR3: TGTGCCAGCAGCCCCGCTGCCCAGGGGGACTACGAGCAGTACTTC. Amino acid sequence: CASSPAAQGDYEQYF. The rearrangement links TRBV7-2 to TRBJ2-7; 7 bases are shared with TRBD1. The CDR3 extends over 15 amino acids. The V and J ends lost 5 bases and 3 bases, in that order; junction bases with no gene match: 10. In germline, CDR1 is SGHTA, CDR2 FQGNSA.

The rearrangement joins TRBV7-9 to TRBJ2-1, with a possible D match to TRBD1 (6 bases). The V end was cut by 2 bases, the J end by 6 bases, with 11 bases between. The CDR3 spans 14 residues. Per the germline V gene, CDR1 is SEHNR and CDR2 is FQNEAQ (reference sequence). The CDR3 DNA reads TGTGCCAGCAGCTTAAACAGGGTAGGCAATGAGCAGTTCTTC. Translation: CASSLNRVGNEQFF. The full variable domain, with the rest looked up from reference TRBV7-9 and TRBJ2-1, is DTGVSQNPRHKITKRGQNVTFRCDPISEHNRLYWYRQTLGQGPEFLTYFQNEAQLEKSRLLSDRFSAERPKGSFSTLEIQRTEQGDSAMYLCASSLNRVGNEQFFGPGTRLTVL.

J is TRBJ1-2 and V is TRBV6-5; a possible D gene is TRBD1 (5 bases). Germline V CDR1 and CDR2: MNHEY, SVGAGI. The CDR3 spans 14 residues. Between the trimmed V and J ends, which lost 6 bases and 1 base, there was a span of 12 bases. CDR3 nucleotide sequence: TGTGCCAGCAGGACAAACAGGCTTAACTATGGCTACACCTTC. Amino acid sequence: CASRTNRLNYGYTF.

This clonotype has a single count. The rearrangement joins TRBV6-2 or TRBV6-3 to TRBJ2-7; D may correspond to TRBD1 or TRBD2 (5 bases each). The length of the CDR3 is 12 residues. With 3 bases removed from V and 5 bases from J, the gap between germline ends came to 8 bases. The germline V gene has CDR1 MNHEY and CDR2 SVGEGT. The CDR3 nucleotides read TGTGCCAGCAGTTATCGGGGCCACGAGCAGTACTTC. It yields the protein CASSYRGHEQYF.

The gene calls are TRBV20-1 and TRBJ2-1; D is undetermined. Trimming took off 1 base at V and 0 bases at J, with 7 bases between the two ends. The CDR3 has 14 amino acids. Per the germline V gene, CDR1 is DFQATT and CDR2 is SNEGSKA (reference sequence). This CDR3 reads CSARVVSSYNEQFF. Here the CDR3 DNA reads TGCAGTGCTAGAGTTGTAAGCTCCTACAATGAGCAGTTCTTC.

This chain links TRBV5-6 with TRBJ2-1; D possibly corresponds to TRBD2 (5 bases). In germline, CDR1 is SGHDT, CDR2 YYEEEE. V was pared by 4 bases and J by 6 bases, with 14 bases between. The CDR3 length is 14 residues. The CDR3 coding sequence is TGTGCCAGCAGCCCGTTGAGGGTGGGCAATGAGCAGTTCTTC. It encodes CASSPLRVGNEQFF.

The J gene is TRBJ2-7, the V gene TRBV7-2; 7 bases line up with TRBD1. From germline, CDR1 is SGHTA and CDR2 FQGNSA. With 5 bases clipped from V and 3 bases from J, the junction kept 7 bases outside the gene matches. The CDR3 has 14 amino acids. The CDR3 DNA is TGTGCCAGCAGCGGAGACAGGGTTTACTACGAGCAGTACTTC. Translation gives CASSGDRVYYEQYF.

The table lists this clonotype with a few counts. The chain carries TRBV27 and TRBJ2-1, with D possibly being TRBD1 (6 bases). The CDR3 runs 15 residues. Per germline, CDR1 MNHEY and CDR2 SMNVEV (reference sequence). V lost 6 bases and J lost 9, with 21 bases in between. CDR3 nucleotide sequence: TGTGCCAGCAGCTCCCCCAGGGGCGGCTTTAGTGAGCAGTTCTTC. Its protein product is CASSSPRGGFSEQFF.

The chain recombines TRBV11-1 with TRBJ2-4; 9 nucleotides match TRBD2. This CDR3 spans 15 amino acids. In germline, CDR1 is SGHAT, CDR2 FQDESV (reference sequence). V lost 4 bases to trimming and J lost 5 bases; unmatched junction nucleotides: 6. The chain's CDR3 is CASSSWTSAQNIQYF. CDR3 sequence (DNA): TGTGCCAGCAGCTCGTGGACTAGCGCCCAAAACATTCAGTACTTC.

The V call is TRBV2, the J call TRBJ2-5, with a weak D call TRBD1 (5 bases). V dropped 3 bases and J dropped 5 bases, with 10 bases sitting between them. Germline-derived CDR1 and CDR2 are SNHLY and FYNNEI. This CDR3 region has 13 residues. As DNA, the CDR3 is TGTGCCAGCAGTGAGACAGAGTATGAGACCCAGTACTTC. Residues: CASSETEYETQYF.

The chain recombines TRBV28 with TRBJ1-4; D not resolved. The germline V gene encodes CDR1 MDHEN and CDR2 SYDVKM. V was shortened by 5 bases and J by 7 bases, with 17 bases between the two germline ends. This CDR3 region has 15 residues. CDR3 in amino acids: CASSTDRIVREKLFF. DNA for the CDR3: TGTGCCAGCAGTACAGATAGGATAGTGCGTGAAAAACTGTTTTTT.

This chain uses TRBV5-6 with TRBJ2-7, with D unclear. Germline CDR1 is SGHDT and CDR2 is YYEEEE. The CDR3 has 12 residues. The V end was cut by 2 bases, the J end by 5 bases, with 8 bases between. As DNA, the CDR3 is TGTGCCAGCAGCTTCCGCCCTAACGAGCAGTACTTC. Encoded protein: CASSFRPNEQYF.

This chain connects TRBV6-6 to TRBJ2-7, with D unclear. Germline loops: CDR1 MNHNY, CDR2 SVGAGI (reference sequence). V lost 3 bases and J 5 bases, leaving 11 bases between the germline ends. This CDR3 spans 13 amino acids. Here the CDR3 reads CASSYGQDHEQYF. CDR3 sequence (DNA): TGTGCCAGCAGTTATGGGCAAGACCACGAGCAGTACTTC.

The gene calls are TRBV6-6 and TRBJ2-7; weak D call: TRBD2 (6 bases). The CDR3 extends over 14 amino acids. V was shortened by 5 bases and J by 8 bases, with 19 bases between the two germline ends. Germline V gives CDR1 MNHNY, CDR2 SVGAGI (reference sequence). The CDR3 DNA follows: TGTGCCAGCAGTCGGACGACGGACTACTCGAAGCAGTACTTC. This encodes CASSRTTDYSKQYF.

CDR3 amino acids: CSARLEGYRVNSPLHF. The CDR3 DNA reads TGCAGTGCTAGACTAGAGGGATACAGGGTAAATTCACCCCTCCACTTT. The chain has TRBV20-1 and TRBJ1-6, with a weak D call TRBD1 (6 bases). The CDR3 totals 16 residues. Germline V lookup: CDR1 DFQATT, CDR2 SNEGSKA (reference sequence). The V end lost 2 bases, the J end lost 7 bases, and 18 bases lay between the germline ends.

The table lists this clonotype with a few counts. The chain couples TRBV18 to TRBJ2-7, with 11 bases lining up with TRBD1. The CDR3 loop spans 14 amino acids. V was clipped by 4 bases and J by 4 bases; unmatched bases: 3. Germline loops: CDR1 KGHSH, CDR2 LQKENI. The CDR3 spells CASSLGQGEYEQYF. CDR3 DNA sequence: TGTGCCAGCTCACTGGGACAGGGGGAGTACGAGCAGTACTTC. Based on the CDR3 plus reference TRBV18 and TRBJ2-7, the full variable domain is NAGVMQNPRHLVRRRGQEARLRCSPMKGHSHVYWYRQLPEEGLKFMVYLQKENIIDESGMPKERFSAEFPKEGPSILRIQQVVRGDSAAYFCASSLGQGEYEQYFGPGTRLTVT.

The rearrangement uses TRBV29-1 and TRBJ2-7; possible D gene TRBD1, 8 bases. This CDR3 is 18 amino acids long. The V end lost 1 base, the J end lost 0 bases, and 22 bases lay between the germline ends. The germline CDR1 and CDR2 sequences are SQVTM and ANQGSEA. The CDR3 sequence is CSVEGGGRQGTYSYEQYF. CDR3 in DNA: TGCAGCGTTGAAGGGGGGGGTAGACAGGGGACTTACTCCTACGAGCAGTACTTC.

The rearrangement uses TRBV7-9 and TRBJ2-3; D not resolved. The germline gives CDR1 SEHNR, CDR2 FQNEAQ (reference sequence). The CDR3 consists of 15 residues. The ends were cut back, 4 bases at V and 0 bases at J, with 11 bases in the middle. The DNA of the CDR3 is TGTGCCAGCAGCTACCTGACCGCTAGCACAGATACGCAGTATTTT. This sequence encodes CASSYLTASTDTQYF.

This chain links TRBV28 with TRBJ2-4, with 9 bases lining up with TRBD1. V lost 4 bases to trimming and J lost 8 bases; unmatched junction nucleotides: 9. Germline lookup yields CDR1 MDHEN and CDR2 SYDVKM. The CDR3 contains 15 residues. Written as DNA, the CDR3 is TGTGCCAGCAGTTCCACAGCACGACAGGGGGACATTCAGTACTTC. Translated: CASSSTARQGDIQYF.

The chain recombines TRBV20-1 with TRBJ2-1; D remains ambiguous. The V gene lost 0 bases and the J gene lost 7 bases, with 16 bases spanning the gap. CDR1 and CDR2 from the germline V gene are DFQATT and SNEGSKA (reference sequence). The CDR3 has 15 amino acids. The CDR3 DNA reads as TGCAGTGCTAGAGATCTCCGCTTGGCCCGTAATGAGCAGTTCTTC. Residues: CSARDLRLARNEQFF.

Here the CDR3 reads CASSPNQPRSYGYTF. The DNA of the CDR3 is TGTGCCAGCAGCCCTAATCAGCCAAGGAGCTATGGCTACACCTTC. The chain joins TRBV5-4 to TRBJ1-2, with unresolved D. V gave up 4 bases and J gave up 4 bases, with 17 bases separating them. CDR1 and CDR2 (germline): SGHNT, YYREEE (reference sequence). This CDR3 has 15 residues.

This sequence joins TRBV21-1 and TRBJ2-3; the table's D call, TRBD1, has no DNA check behind it. TRBV21-1 is designated a pseudogene. CDR3 length: 16 residues. As DNA, the CDR3 is TGTGCCGGCAGCTCTCGGGACAGGAAAAGCACAGATACGCAGTATTTT. It translates to CAGSSRDRKSTDTQYF.

The chain combines TRBV5-6 with TRBJ2-4; 10 positions match TRBD1. TRBJ2-7 matches the DNA end more closely, so the J call is doubtful. The CDR3 runs 16 residues. Germline CDR1 is SGHDT and CDR2 is YYEEEE. DNA of the CDR3: TGTGCCAGCAGCTTGGCATCGGGACAGGGGATCTACGAGCAGTACTTC. Its translation is CASSLASGQGIYEQYF.

V is TRBV6-6 and J is TRBJ2-3; unclear D gene. Germline V CDR1 and CDR2: MNHNY, SVGAGI (reference sequence). Trimming left V 0 bases short and J 11 bases short, with 18 bases between. This CDR3 has 15 residues. CDR3 sequence reads: CASSYSAGFLSMQYF. The CDR3 DNA is TGTGCCAGCAGTTACTCGGCCGGGTTCTTGAGTATGCAGTATTTT.

V gene TRBV20-1 combines with J gene TRBJ2-7; TRBD1 matches at 7 bases. V gave up 6 bases and J gave up 2 bases; unmatched junction bases: 13. Germline lookup yields CDR1 DFQATT and CDR2 SNEGSKA (reference sequence). The CDR3 has 15 amino acids. Written as DNA, the CDR3 is TGCAGTGCCTCATTAGACAGGGTAACAACCTACGAGCAGTACTTC. As protein: CSASLDRVTTYEQYF.

V usage is TRBV16 and J usage is TRBJ2-7, with TRBD1 matching 8 bases. The CDR3 sequence is 15 residues long. Germline assignment: CDR1 KGHSY and CDR2 FQNENV. V was clipped by 8 bases and J by 5 bases; unmatched bases: 14. The CDR3 spells CASGKQGGPPDEQYF. The CDR3 bases are TGTGCCAGCGGAAAACAGGGGGGACCGCCCGACGAGCAGTACTTC.

Notes on this clonotype: A much larger clone differs by one base, so this may be a read error. The V call is TRBV6-1, the J call TRBJ2-5; D might be TRBD1 (6 bases). The CDR3 is made up of 16 amino acids. Germline loops: CDR1 MNHNS, CDR2 SASEGT. As DNA, the CDR3 is TGTGCCAGCGGTGAATATGGGGGCGGTACCCAAGAGACCCAGTACTTC. As protein: CASGEYGGGTQETQYF.